One T cell receptor (beta chain) is described in this entry. Its specificity is not known. This sample stems from a study of cytomegalovirus exposure and HLA in healthy donors. Germline loops: CDR1 SGHVS, CDR2 FQNEAQ. CDR3 length: 16 amino acids. V was cut by 5 bases and J by 6 bases, with 17 bases left in between. Study findings and constraints: Presence/absence analyses assumed roughly uniform sequencing depth across donors, which may not hold.

60 Vbeta and 13 Jbeta primers were used in PCR. Sequencing used immunoSEQ multiplex PCR; TCRdb keeps in-frame clones, though not all of them. The sample shows 160,000 or so clones, approximately 72% of them seen only once. Input material: PBMCs. The chain combines TRBV7-8 with TRBJ1-6; no clear D. This receptor was identified in a human donor in good health. CDR3 bases: TGTGCCAGCAGCCCGAGACAAGTATTGGGTAATTCACCCCTCCACTTT. It encodes CASSPRQVLGNSPLHF.